The clone carrying this TCR beta chain was seen once. As yet, its antigen is unknown. Some clones are missing from TCRdb's copy, which holds only in-frame ones; the method was immunoSEQ multiplex PCR. This table holds about 50,000 clones, around nine tenths found once. This entry is derived from a study of OX40 agonist ivuxolimab in advanced cancers. As for the study in general: Patients with hepatocellular carcinoma, melanoma, renal cell or head and neck cancer made up the dose-escalation patients. Partial responses occurred in three patients (one hepatocellular carcinoma, two cutaneous melanoma).

Findings of the study overall: Patients who responded partially at 0.1-3.0 mg/kg showed clonal expansion ranking among the lowest. CD4+ and CD8+ T cells in blood underwent clonal expansion by week 6 at 0.1 to 3.0 mg/kg.

The CDR3 is 17 residues long. Germline CDR1 and CDR2: MNHEY and SMNVEV (reference sequence). V lost 3 bases to trimming and J lost 1 base, with 19 bases between them. Sample: CD4+ or CD8+ T cells sorted from blood, taken in a trial of the OX40 agonist ivuxolimab. V gene TRBV27 combines with J gene TRBJ2-7; possible D gene TRBD1, 6 bases. The source of this sequence is an adult with an advanced solid tumor such as melanoma, head and neck, liver or kidney cancer. CDR3 residues: CASSFRPLGQISYEQYF. CDR3 DNA: TGTGCCAGCAGTTTTCGCCCTCTAGGACAGATTTCCTACGAGCAGTACTTC.